This T cell receptor beta chain was documented in a study of persistence of HIV-infected CD4 T cells. The stimulus was an HIV-1 Gag 15-mer peptide pool, around 1.1 ug/peptide/mL. Memory cells lacking CD40L and CD69 with high CD45RO were sorted. Plasma HIV-1 RNA stayed below 50 copies/mL for at least 4 years. Study findings and constraints: Bulk TCR data could not be restricted to HIV-1-infected CMV-responding cells.

The libraries were made with immunoSEQ version 4 in survey mode. Using immunoSEQ multiplex PCR, the repertoire was profiled, and TCRdb retains in-frame clones only, with some absent. The sample carries 30,000 to 45,000 clones, approximately 85% recorded once. The CDR3 loop spans 15 amino acids. Germline values: CDR1 MGHRA, CDR2 YSYEKL. The J segment lost 8 bases and the V segment lost 4 bases, leaving 7 bases of the junction unmatched. This clone appeared a single time. Its antigen is unknown. The sequencing used cultured CD4+ T cells from PBMCs, collected from a patient who received antiretroviral therapy. The clonotype was recovered from an adult with HIV. The donor label of this sample is uncertain. The chain joins TRBV4-1 to TRBJ1-6, with 8 bases that match TRBD1. CDR3 DNA sequence: TGCGCCAGCAGCCCCGGACAGGGAGGATATTCACCCCTCCACTTT. Amino acid sequence: CASSPGQGGYSPLHF.